This TCR beta chain is from a study of T cells after yellow fever vaccination. Findings and limits, study-wide: Across the CD4 and CD8 compartments, a small share of clonotypes was present in both. Weaker overall, the secondary response nonetheless peaked faster (day 5 versus 15). Post-booster repertoires contained most primary-vaccination clones again (96% CD4, around 88% CD8).

This clonotype came up a few times. Its specificity is unknown. TCRdb processed the 5' RACE reads anew with MiXCR; each CDR3 protein has one entry. The repertoire includes some 560,000 distinct CDR3 sequences, around 21% of them detected once, and roughly an eighth sits in the top ten. Specimen: PBMCs, collected 15 days after the yellow fever booster vaccination. The sequence was collected from a man aged 25 to 40 who received the YFV17D yellow fever vaccine.

CDR3 coding DNA: TGCAGTGCTAGGACCGCTAGCAGTAGCTCCTACGAGCAGTACTTC. It specifies CSARTASSSSYEQYF. The chain uses TRBV20-1 and TRBJ2-7; TRBD2 might be the D (5 bases). The germline gives CDR1 DFQATT, CDR2 SNEGSKA (reference sequence). Trimming left V 3 bases short and J 0 bases short, with 15 bases between. The CDR3 runs 15 residues.